This T cell receptor (beta chain) was observed in a study of response to subunit inactivated influenza vaccine. V was cut by 0 bases and J by 2 bases, with 13 bases left in between. There are 16 residues in the CDR3. CDR1 and CDR2 from the germline V gene are MNHEY and SVGAGI. MiXCR, run by TCRdb on the RT-PCR reads, gives a single entry per CDR3 protein. This table holds a few hundred thousand distinct CDR3 sequences, around 22% found once. The table lists this clonotype with a few counts. The clonotype originates from a man between 50 and 75 years old who received an inactivated influenza vaccine. This chain uses TRBV6-5 with TRBJ1-2; D unclear. The sample was PBMCs from blood, taken approximately 22 months after vaccination. CDR3 in amino acids: CASSYSPGPTNYGYTF. Here the CDR3 DNA reads TGTGCCAGCAGTTACTCTCCAGGTCCCACAAACTATGGCTACACCTTC.